This T cell receptor beta chain stems from a study of spatial heterogeneity in lung cancer. Study-level results: It was found that expanded intratumoral alpha and beta TCR counts tracked tumor mutation counts.

Germline V CDR1 and CDR2: SGHAT, FQNNGV. The CDR3 spans 13 residues. The V and J ends lost 0 bases and 11 bases respectively, with 12 bases between them. This clonotype was detected many times. Antigen: not known. TCRdb reprocessed the 5' RACE reads with MiXCR, giving one entry per CDR3 protein. The sample lists roughly 19,000 distinct CDR3 sequences; 5% to 7% were seen once. Specified time point: sample taken at primary tumor resection. The authors sequenced whole RNA from tumor, nontumor lung or frozen PBMC without sorting. The gene calls are TRBV11-2 and TRBJ2-3; maybe TRBD2 (6 bases). The source was lung tumor tissue, collected at surgery. This receptor was identified in a female donor with early-stage non-small cell lung cancer. The CDR3 region has the DNA TGTGCCAGCAGCTTAGATCTACGGACTATGCAGTATTTT. Translating gives CASSLDLRTMQYF.